The rows below give T cell receptor beta chains drawn from one sample of a study of radiotherapy plus CTLA-4 blockade in lung cancer. Some clones are missing from TCRdb's copy, which holds only in-frame ones; the method was immunoSEQ multiplex PCR. The profile shows some 52,000 clones, around four fifths of them singletons. The material sequenced was peripheral blood, taken from a patient treated with radiotherapy plus ipilimumab. Source of these receptors: a human donor with non-small cell lung cancer who had a partial response to radiotherapy plus ipilimumab. Each CDR3 is given with its conserved first and last residue. A D gene is named only where the DNA matches it firmly. Clone size is given for some rows only: seen once, a few or many times, or a class if the clone is expanded.

len: 14; abundance: .; v_gene: TRBV13; d_gene: .; j_gene: TRBJ2-7; CDR3aa: CASSLGSSAYEQYF; CDR3nt: TGTGCCAGCAGCCTAGGGTCTTCCGCCTACGAGCAGTACTTC
len: 19; abundance: once; v_gene: TRBV11-3; d_gene: .; j_gene: TRBJ2-5; CDR3aa: CASSLTTPTSLGGQETQYF; CDR3nt: TGTGCCAGCAGCCTAACAACCCCGACTAGCTTAGGGGGTCAAGAGACCCAGTACTTC
len: 15; abundance: .; v_gene: TRBV19; d_gene: TRBD1; j_gene: TRBJ2-7; CDR3aa: CASSPGTGVSYEQYF; CDR3nt: TGTGCCAGTAGCCCCGGGACAGGGGTCTCCTACGAGCAGTACTTC
len: 15; abundance: .; v_gene: TRBV14; d_gene: .; j_gene: TRBJ2-1; CDR3aa: CASSQGVGGYNEQFF; CDR3nt: TGTGCCAGCAGCCAAGGAGTGGGCGGGTACAATGAGCAGTTCTTC
len: 13; abundance: few; v_gene: TRBV2; d_gene: .; j_gene: TRBJ2-4; CDR3aa: CASTVPGLSAQYF; CDR3nt: TGTGCCAGCACAGTACCGGGACTCTCCGCTCAGTACTTC
len: 14; abundance: .; v_gene: TRBV9; d_gene: TRBD1; j_gene: TRBJ1-2; CDR3aa: CASSPTGYDYGYTF; CDR3nt: TGTGCCAGCAGTCCGACAGGGTATGACTATGGCTACACCTTC
len: 13; abundance: .; v_gene: TRBV10-3; d_gene: .; j_gene: TRBJ1-6; CDR3aa: CANKQGYNSPLHF; CDR3nt: TGTGCCAACAAACAGGGCTATAATTCACCCCTCCACTTT
len: 15; abundance: .; v_gene: TRBV11-2; d_gene: TRBD1; j_gene: TRBJ2-2; CDR3aa: CASSLVQGATGELFF; CDR3nt: TGTGCCAGCAGCTTAGTGCAGGGGGCCACCGGGGAGCTGTTTTTT
len: 14; abundance: .; v_gene: TRBV19; d_gene: .; j_gene: TRBJ1-6; CDR3aa: CASSTRGNNSPLHF; CDR3nt: TGTGCCAGTAGTACCCGGGGGAATAATTCACCCCTCCACTTT
len: 13; abundance: .; v_gene: TRBV30; d_gene: .; j_gene: TRBJ1-2; CDR3aa: CAWRGRGGYGYTF; CDR3nt: TGTGCCTGGAGGGGTAGGGGAGGTTATGGCTACACCTTC
len: 14; abundance: .; v_gene: TRBV28; d_gene: .; j_gene: TRBJ1-1; CDR3aa: CASSLSWANTEAFF; CDR3nt: TGTGCCAGCAGTTTATCCTGGGCCAACACTGAAGCTTTCTTT
len: 14; abundance: .; v_gene: TRBV7-8; d_gene: .; j_gene: TRBJ2-1; CDR3aa: CASSLARVGVGKFF; CDR3nt: TGTGCCAGCAGCTTAGCGCGAGTCGGGGTGGGGAAGTTCTTC
len: 10; abundance: .; v_gene: TRBV7-2; d_gene: .; j_gene: TRBJ1-1; CDR3aa: CASSLASAFF; CDR3nt: TGTGCCAGCAGCTTAGCTTCGGCTTTCTTT
len: 14; abundance: .; v_gene: TRBV30; d_gene: .; j_gene: TRBJ2-2; CDR3aa: CAWSVQRNTGELFF; CDR3nt: TGTGCCTGGAGTGTACAGAGGAACACCGGGGAGCTGTTTTTT
len: 12; abundance: .; v_gene: TRBV5-8; d_gene: .; j_gene: TRBJ2-7; CDR3aa: CASPGSSYEQYF; CDR3nt: TGTGCCAGCCCCGGGAGCTCCTACGAGCAGTACTTC
len: 17; abundance: .; v_gene: TRBV10-3; d_gene: TRBD1; j_gene: TRBJ2-7; CDR3aa: CAISESRGSRKPYEQYF; CDR3nt: TGTGCCATCAGTGAAAGCAGGGGGTCCAGGAAGCCCTACGAGCAGTACTTC
len: 13; abundance: .; v_gene: TRBV7-6; d_gene: TRBD1; j_gene: TRBJ1-3; CDR3aa: CASSWTGSNTIYF; CDR3nt: TGTGCCAGCAGCTGGACAGGGTCGAACACCATATATTTT
len: 15; abundance: .; v_gene: TRBV7-6; d_gene: TRBD2; j_gene: TRBJ2-1; CDR3aa: CASSLSGGASNEQFF; CDR3nt: TGTGCCAGCAGCTTAAGCGGGGGGGCGAGTAATGAGCAGTTCTTC
len: 14; abundance: .; v_gene: TRBV10-3; d_gene: TRBD1; j_gene: TRBJ2-2; CDR3aa: CAIGQGANTGELFF; CDR3nt: TGTGCCATCGGACAGGGGGCGAACACCGGGGAGCTGTTTTTT
len: 13; abundance: .; v_gene: TRBV10-3; d_gene: TRBD1; j_gene: TRBJ2-7; CDR3aa: CAARQGTGHEQYF; CDR3nt: TGTGCCGCCCGACAGGGAACCGGCCACGAGCAGTACTTC
len: 13; abundance: .; v_gene: TRBV6-6; d_gene: .; j_gene: TRBJ2-5; CDR3aa: CASSPRTRETQYF; CDR3nt: TGTGCCAGCAGTCCCCGGACTCGGGAGACCCAGTACTTC
len: 15; abundance: .; v_gene: TRBV7-2; d_gene: TRBD1; j_gene: TRBJ2-1; CDR3aa: CASSRDRGGRNEQFF; CDR3nt: TGTGCCAGCAGCAGGGACAGGGGAGGCAGGAATGAGCAGTTCTTC
len: 15; abundance: .; v_gene: TRBV11-2; d_gene: TRBD1; j_gene: TRBJ1-5; CDR3aa: CASSGDRAANQPQHF; CDR3nt: TGTGCCAGCAGCGGGGACAGGGCGGCGAATCAGCCCCAGCATTTT
len: 15; abundance: .; v_gene: TRBV5-1; d_gene: TRBD1; j_gene: TRBJ1-1; CDR3aa: CASSSDRFRDTEAFF; CDR3nt: TGCGCCAGCAGCTCGGACAGGTTTCGGGATACTGAAGCTTTCTTT
len: 16; abundance: .; v_gene: TRBV19; d_gene: TRBD1; j_gene: TRBJ2-2; CDR3aa: CASTTQGLFKAGELFF; CDR3nt: TGTGCCAGTACCACACAGGGGTTGTTTAAGGCCGGGGAGCTGTTTTTT
len: 12; abundance: .; v_gene: TRBV14; d_gene: .; j_gene: TRBJ2-5; CDR3aa: CASSQVRSPQYF; CDR3nt: TGTGCCAGCAGCCAAGTGCGGTCCCCCCAGTACTTC
len: 13; abundance: .; v_gene: TRBV2; d_gene: TRBD1; j_gene: TRBJ1-6; CDR3aa: CASSGTANSPLHF; CDR3nt: TGTGCCAGCAGCGGGACAGCTAATTCACCCCTCCACTTT
len: 19; abundance: .; v_gene: TRBV27; d_gene: TRBD2; j_gene: TRBJ2-4; CDR3aa: CASSLSERGAMGAKNIQYF; CDR3nt: TGTGCCAGCAGTTTATCGGAGCGGGGGGCAATGGGGGCCAAAAACATTCAGTACTTC
len: 16; abundance: .; v_gene: TRBV7-2; d_gene: TRBD2; j_gene: TRBJ2-7; CDR3aa: CASRLGPSGGSYEQYF; CDR3nt: TGTGCCAGCAGGTTAGGACCTAGCGGGGGGTCCTACGAGCAGTACTTC
len: 14; abundance: .; v_gene: TRBV19; d_gene: TRBD1; j_gene: TRBJ1-6; CDR3aa: CASSIGQGLSPLHF; CDR3nt: TGTGCCAGTAGTATCGGACAGGGTTTGTCACCCCTCCACTTT
len: 14; abundance: few; v_gene: TRBV5-8; d_gene: .; j_gene: TRBJ1-5; CDR3aa: CASSLSGGNQPQHF; CDR3nt: TGTGCCAGCAGCTTGTCAGGGGGCAATCAGCCCCAGCATTTT
len: 12; abundance: .; v_gene: TRBV7-9; d_gene: .; j_gene: TRBJ1-5; CDR3aa: CASRMADQPQHF; CDR3nt: TGTGCCAGCAGGATGGCGGATCAGCCCCAGCATTTT
len: 16; abundance: once; v_gene: TRBV19; d_gene: TRBD1; j_gene: TRBJ2-2; CDR3aa: CASTRDRAQNTGELFF; CDR3nt: TGTGCCAGTACTAGGGACAGGGCTCAGAACACCGGGGAGCTGTTTTTT
len: 15; abundance: .; v_gene: TRBV5-4; d_gene: .; j_gene: TRBJ2-7; CDR3aa: CASSSAGRAAYEQYF; CDR3nt: TGTGCCAGCAGCTCTGCCGGCAGGGCTGCCTACGAGCAGTACTTC
len: 21; abundance: .; v_gene: TRBV28; d_gene: TRBD2; j_gene: TRBJ2-2; CDR3aa: CASSLVKGLAGGIANTGELFF; CDR3nt: TGTGCCAGCAGTTTAGTTAAGGGACTAGCGGGGGGAATCGCGAACACCGGGGAGCTGTTTTTT
len: 15; abundance: few; v_gene: TRBV15; d_gene: .; j_gene: TRBJ2-3; CDR3aa: CATSVPGISTDTQYF; CDR3nt: TGTGCCACCAGCGTTCCGGGAATTAGCACAGATACGCAGTATTTT
len: 14; abundance: .; v_gene: TRBV7-9; d_gene: TRBD1; j_gene: TRBJ1-1; CDR3aa: CASSPRPGGTEAFF; CDR3nt: TGTGCCAGCAGCCCCCGACCAGGGGGGACTGAAGCTTTCTTT
len: 14; abundance: .; v_gene: TRBV7-2; d_gene: .; j_gene: TRBJ1-5; CDR3aa: CASSLGRTNQPQHF; CDR3nt: TGTGCCAGCAGCTTAGGCAGAACCAATCAGCCCCAGCATTTT
len: 14; abundance: few; v_gene: TRBV4-1; d_gene: TRBD1; j_gene: TRBJ1-4; CDR3aa: CASSLQGAFEKLFF; CDR3nt: TGCGCCAGCAGTCTACAGGGGGCTTTTGAAAAACTGTTTTTT
len: 12; abundance: .; v_gene: TRBV5-6; d_gene: .; j_gene: TRBJ2-1; CDR3aa: CASHRSYNEQFF; CDR3nt: TGTGCCAGCCATCGGTCTTACAATGAGCAGTTCTTC
len: 14; abundance: .; v_gene: TRBV2; d_gene: .; j_gene: TRBJ1-5; CDR3aa: CASSEGAGSQPQHF; CDR3nt: TGTGCCAGCAGTGAAGGGGCAGGAAGTCAGCCCCAGCATTTT
len: 15; abundance: .; v_gene: TRBV7-6; d_gene: TRBD2; j_gene: TRBJ2-7; CDR3aa: CASTGGGGSTYEQYF; CDR3nt: TGTGCCAGCACCGGGGGGGGCGGATCTACCTACGAGCAGTACTTC
len: 16; abundance: .; v_gene: TRBV10-3; d_gene: TRBD2; j_gene: TRBJ2-2; CDR3aa: CAISEYGGSDTGELFF; CDR3nt: TGTGCCATCAGTGAGTACGGGGGGAGTGACACCGGGGAGCTGTTTTTT
len: 14; abundance: few; v_gene: TRBV5-4; d_gene: .; j_gene: TRBJ2-5; CDR3aa: CASSPTETPGEQYF; CDR3nt: TGTGCCAGCAGCCCAACAGAGACCCCGGGAGAGCAGTACTTC
len: 15; abundance: .; v_gene: TRBV19; d_gene: TRBD1; j_gene: TRBJ1-2; CDR3aa: CASWTGTFSNYGYTF; CDR3nt: TGTGCCAGTTGGACAGGCACCTTTTCTAACTATGGCTACACCTTC
len: 16; abundance: .; v_gene: TRBV6-4; d_gene: .; j_gene: TRBJ1-3; CDR3aa: CASSRGRSVSGNTIYF; CDR3nt: TGTGCCAGCAGCAGGGGCAGGAGCGTCTCTGGAAACACCATATATTTT
len: 13; abundance: .; v_gene: TRBV5-5; d_gene: .; j_gene: TRBJ2-5; CDR3aa: CAWGRGTQETQYF; CDR3nt: TGTGCCTGGGGGAGGGGGACCCAAGAGACCCAGTACTTC
len: 15; abundance: .; v_gene: TRBV5-1; d_gene: TRBD1; j_gene: TRBJ2-1; CDR3aa: CASSPGQGAPGEQFF; CDR3nt: TGCGCCAGCAGCCCGGGACAGGGAGCCCCGGGTGAGCAGTTCTTC
len: 16; abundance: .; v_gene: TRBV19; d_gene: .; j_gene: TRBJ2-4; CDR3aa: CASKGGHPILGNIQYF; CDR3nt: TGTGCCAGTAAAGGAGGGCACCCGATATTAGGAAACATTCAGTACTTC
len: 15; abundance: .; v_gene: TRBV19; d_gene: TRBD1; j_gene: TRBJ1-2; CDR3aa: CASSITGATPAGYTF; CDR3nt: TGTGCCAGTAGTATCACAGGGGCGACTCCGGCTGGCTACACCTTC
len: 14; abundance: few; v_gene: TRBV19; d_gene: .; j_gene: TRBJ1-2; CDR3aa: CASTRRQPHYGYTF; CDR3nt: TGTGCCAGTACCCGGAGGCAGCCCCACTATGGCTACACCTTC
len: 14; abundance: .; v_gene: TRBV9; d_gene: .; j_gene: TRBJ2-5; CDR3aa: CASSVEGYQETQYF; CDR3nt: TGTGCCAGCAGCGTAGAGGGGTACCAAGAGACCCAGTACTTC
len: 20; abundance: .; v_gene: TRBV2; d_gene: TRBD2; j_gene: TRBJ2-2; CDR3aa: CASSAPPGGLAGRGAGELFF; CDR3nt: TGTGCCAGCAGTGCCCCCCCGGGGGGGCTAGCGGGGCGAGGGGCCGGGGAGCTGTTTTTT
len: 15; abundance: .; v_gene: TRBV5-6; d_gene: TRBD1; j_gene: TRBJ2-3; CDR3aa: CASSADRDEADTQYF; CDR3nt: TGTGCCAGCAGCGCCGACAGGGACGAAGCAGATACGCAGTATTTT
len: 16; abundance: .; v_gene: TRBV4-1; d_gene: .; j_gene: TRBJ1-5; CDR3aa: CASSQDLGQWNQPQHF; CDR3nt: TGCGCCAGCAGCCAAGATTTGGGACAATGGAATCAGCCCCAGCATTTT